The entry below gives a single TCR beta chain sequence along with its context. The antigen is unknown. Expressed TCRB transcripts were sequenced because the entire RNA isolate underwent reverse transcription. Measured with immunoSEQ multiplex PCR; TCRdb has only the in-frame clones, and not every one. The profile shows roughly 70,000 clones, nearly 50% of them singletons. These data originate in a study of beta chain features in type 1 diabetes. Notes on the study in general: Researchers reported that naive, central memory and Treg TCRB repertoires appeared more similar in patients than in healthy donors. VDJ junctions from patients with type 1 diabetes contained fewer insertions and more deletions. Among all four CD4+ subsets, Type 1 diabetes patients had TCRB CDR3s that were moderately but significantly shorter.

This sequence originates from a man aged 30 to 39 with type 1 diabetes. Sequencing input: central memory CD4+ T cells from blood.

CDR3 sequence (DNA): TGTGCCTGGAGTGCCTCTTCAACTAATGAAAAACTGTTTTTT. It yields the protein CAWSASSTNEKLFF. The chain employs TRBV30 and TRBJ1-4; D unresolved. Looked up from germline, CDR1 is GTSNPN and CDR2 is SVGIG (reference sequence). The CDR3 is 14 residues long. The V and J ends lost 1 base and 0 bases respectively, with 6 bases between them.